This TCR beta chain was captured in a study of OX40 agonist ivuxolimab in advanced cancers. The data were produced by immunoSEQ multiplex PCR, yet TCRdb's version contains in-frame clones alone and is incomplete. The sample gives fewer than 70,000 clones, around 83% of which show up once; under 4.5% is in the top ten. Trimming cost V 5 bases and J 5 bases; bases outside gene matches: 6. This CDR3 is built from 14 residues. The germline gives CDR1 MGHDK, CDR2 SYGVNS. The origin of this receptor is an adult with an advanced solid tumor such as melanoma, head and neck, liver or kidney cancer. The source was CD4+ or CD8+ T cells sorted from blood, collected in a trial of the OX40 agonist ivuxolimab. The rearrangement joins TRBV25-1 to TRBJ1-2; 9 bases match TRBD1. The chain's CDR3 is CASSPWTGDYGYTF. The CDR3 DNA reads TGTGCCAGCAGTCCTTGGACAGGGGATTATGGCTACACCTTC.